What follows describes a single T cell receptor (beta chain). At one of its ends the junction is not consistent with the germline gene, which may arise from a read error. The study sequenced TCR beta in blood CD8+ and CD4+ T cells. Negative isolation yielded CD4+ and CD8+ T cells, and FACS enriched TEMRA cells. Reverse transcription of roughly 0.5 to 1 ug RNA was carried out with random hexamers. Amplification of TCR beta CDR3 used immunoSEQ multiplex PCR across 54 Vbeta and 13 Jbeta. One entry per CDR3 protein, called by TCRdb with MiXCR from the immunoSEQ multiplex PCR reads. The sample gives 250,000 to 300,000 distinct CDR3 sequences, roughly 81% of which show up once; 0.11% is in the top ten. This record comes from a study of CD8 T cells in Susac syndrome. The germline gives CDR1 LNHDA, CDR2 SQIVND (reference sequence). The CDR3 length is 13 residues.

Source material: CD8+ T cells from PBMCs. J is TRBJ1-2 and V is TRBV19, with 7 positions matching TRBD1. This sequence was found in a human donor with multiple sclerosis. This chain's CDR3 is CDSNGRGNYGYTF. The CDR3 bases are TGTGACAGTAATGGCAGGGGGAACTATGGCTACACCTTC.